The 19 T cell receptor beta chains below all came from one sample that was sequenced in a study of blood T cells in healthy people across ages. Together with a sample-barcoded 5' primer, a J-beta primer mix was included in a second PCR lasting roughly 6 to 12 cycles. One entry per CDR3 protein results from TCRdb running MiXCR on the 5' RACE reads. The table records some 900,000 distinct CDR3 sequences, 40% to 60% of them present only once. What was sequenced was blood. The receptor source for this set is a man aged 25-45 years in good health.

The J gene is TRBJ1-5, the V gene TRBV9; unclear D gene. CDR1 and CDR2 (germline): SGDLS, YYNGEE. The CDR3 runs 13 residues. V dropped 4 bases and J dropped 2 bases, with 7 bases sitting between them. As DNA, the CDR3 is TGTGCCAGCAGCACCCGAGGCAATCAGCCCCAGCATTTT. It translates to CASSTRGNQPQHF.

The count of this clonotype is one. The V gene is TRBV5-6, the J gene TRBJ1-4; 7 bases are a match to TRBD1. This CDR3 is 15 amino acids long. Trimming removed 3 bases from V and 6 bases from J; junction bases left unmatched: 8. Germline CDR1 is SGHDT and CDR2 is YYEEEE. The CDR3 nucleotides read TGTGCCAGCAGCTCCGCGGACAGGCGTGATGAAAAACTGTTTTTT. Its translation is CASSSADRRDEKLFF.

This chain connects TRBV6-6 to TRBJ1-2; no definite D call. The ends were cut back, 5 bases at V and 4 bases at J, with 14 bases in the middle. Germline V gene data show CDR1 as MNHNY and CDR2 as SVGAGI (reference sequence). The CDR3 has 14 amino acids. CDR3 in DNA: TGTGCCAGCAGTCCCCAAGCAGGCAGCTATGGCTACACCTTC. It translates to CASSPQAGSYGYTF.

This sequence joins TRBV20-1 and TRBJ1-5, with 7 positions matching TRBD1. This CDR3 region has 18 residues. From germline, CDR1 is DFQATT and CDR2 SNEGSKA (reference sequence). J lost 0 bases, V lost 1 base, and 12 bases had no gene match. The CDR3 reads CSARVRTGIQYSNQPQHF. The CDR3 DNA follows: TGCAGTGCTAGAGTACGGACAGGTATTCAGTATAGCAATCAGCCCCAGCATTTT.

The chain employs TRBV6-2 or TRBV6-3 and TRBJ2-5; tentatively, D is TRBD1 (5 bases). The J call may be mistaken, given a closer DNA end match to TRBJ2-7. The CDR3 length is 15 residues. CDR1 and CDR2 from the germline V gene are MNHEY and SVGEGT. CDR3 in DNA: TGTGCCAGCAAGAAGGTTTCAGGGATCAAGTACGAGCAGTACTTC. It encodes CASKKVSGIKYEQYF.

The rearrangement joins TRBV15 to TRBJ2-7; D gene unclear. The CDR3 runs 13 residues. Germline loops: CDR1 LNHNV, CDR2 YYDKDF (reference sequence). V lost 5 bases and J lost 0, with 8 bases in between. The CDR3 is CATSASSSYEQYF. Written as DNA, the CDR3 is TGTGCCACCAGCGCCAGTTCCTCCTACGAGCAGTACTTC. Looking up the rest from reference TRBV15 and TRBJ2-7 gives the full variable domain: DAMVIQNPRYQVTQFGKPVTLSCSQTLNHNVMYWYQQKSSQAPKLLFHYYDKDFNNEADTPDNFQSRRPNTSFCFLDIRSPGLGDTAMYLCATSASSSYEQYFGPGTRLTVT.

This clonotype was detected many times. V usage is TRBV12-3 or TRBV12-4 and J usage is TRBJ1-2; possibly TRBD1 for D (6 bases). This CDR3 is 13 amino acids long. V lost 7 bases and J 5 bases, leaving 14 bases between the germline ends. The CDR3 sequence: CASTRTAGYGYTF. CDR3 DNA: TGTGCCAGCACCCGGACAGCGGGATATGGCTACACCTTC.

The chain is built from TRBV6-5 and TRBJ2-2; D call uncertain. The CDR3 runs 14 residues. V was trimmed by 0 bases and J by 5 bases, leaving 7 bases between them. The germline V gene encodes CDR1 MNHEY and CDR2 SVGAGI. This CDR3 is CASSYSGLTGELFF. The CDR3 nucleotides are TGTGCCAGCAGTTACTCGGGGTTAACCGGGGAGCTGTTTTTT.

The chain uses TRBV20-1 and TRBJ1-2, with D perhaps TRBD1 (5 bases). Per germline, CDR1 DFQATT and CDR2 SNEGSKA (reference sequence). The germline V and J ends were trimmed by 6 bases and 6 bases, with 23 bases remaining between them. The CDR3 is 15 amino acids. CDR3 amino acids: CSANNPQGSFHGYTF. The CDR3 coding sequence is TGCAGTGCAAACAACCCTCAGGGATCTTTCCATGGCTACACCTTC.

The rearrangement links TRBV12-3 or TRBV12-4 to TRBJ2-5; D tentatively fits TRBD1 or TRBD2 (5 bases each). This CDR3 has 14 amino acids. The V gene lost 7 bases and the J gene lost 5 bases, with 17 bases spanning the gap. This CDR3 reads CASKGTGTAETQYF. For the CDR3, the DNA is TGTGCCAGCAAAGGAACCGGGACCGCTGAGACCCAGTACTTC.

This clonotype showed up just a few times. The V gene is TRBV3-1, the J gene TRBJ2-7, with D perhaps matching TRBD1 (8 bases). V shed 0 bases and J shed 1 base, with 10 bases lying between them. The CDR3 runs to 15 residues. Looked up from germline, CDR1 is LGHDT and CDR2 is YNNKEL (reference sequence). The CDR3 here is CASSQEQGGSYEQYF. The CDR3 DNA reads TGTGCCAGCAGCCAAGAACAGGGGGGGTCCTACGAGCAGTACTTC.

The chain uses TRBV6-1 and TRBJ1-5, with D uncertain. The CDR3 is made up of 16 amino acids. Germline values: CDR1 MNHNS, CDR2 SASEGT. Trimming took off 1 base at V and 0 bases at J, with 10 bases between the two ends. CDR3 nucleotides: TGTGCCAGCAGTGAAGGAGGGAAGTATAGCAATCAGCCCCAGCATTTT. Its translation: CASSEGGKYSNQPQHF.

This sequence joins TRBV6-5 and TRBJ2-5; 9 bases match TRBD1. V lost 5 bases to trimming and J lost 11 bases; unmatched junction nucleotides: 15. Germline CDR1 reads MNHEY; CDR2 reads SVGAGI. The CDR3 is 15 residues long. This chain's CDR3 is CASSIGTGPGDEQYF. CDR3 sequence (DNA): TGTGCCAGCAGTATTGGGACAGGGCCTGGTGATGAGCAGTACTTC.

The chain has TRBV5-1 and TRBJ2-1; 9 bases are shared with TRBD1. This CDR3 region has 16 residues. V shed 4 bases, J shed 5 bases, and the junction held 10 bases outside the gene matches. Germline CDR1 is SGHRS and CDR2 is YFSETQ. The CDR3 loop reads CASSATQGARDNEQFF. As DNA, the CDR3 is TGCGCCAGCAGCGCAACACAGGGGGCAAGGGACAATGAGCAGTTCTTC.

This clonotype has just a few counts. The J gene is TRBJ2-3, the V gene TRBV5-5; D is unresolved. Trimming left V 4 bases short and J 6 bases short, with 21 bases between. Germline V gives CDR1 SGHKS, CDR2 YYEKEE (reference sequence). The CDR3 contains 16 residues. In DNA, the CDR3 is TGTGCCAGCAGCCAAGACCCAACCTGGATCTCGGATACGCAGTATTTT. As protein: CASSQDPTWISDTQYF.

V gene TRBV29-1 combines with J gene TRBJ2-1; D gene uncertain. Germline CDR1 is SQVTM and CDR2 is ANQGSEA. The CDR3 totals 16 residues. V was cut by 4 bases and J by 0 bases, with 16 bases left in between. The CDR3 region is CSVGVPEFSSYNEQFF. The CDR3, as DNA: TGCAGCGTTGGGGTCCCAGAATTTAGCTCCTACAATGAGCAGTTCTTC.

This chain's CDR3 is CASSLTDDNEKLFF. In DNA form, the CDR3 reads TGTGCCAGCAGCTTGACAGACGACAATGAAAAACTGTTTTTT. The rearrangement joins TRBV7-6 to TRBJ1-4; a possible D gene is TRBD1 (5 bases). The germline V gene encodes CDR1 SGHVS and CDR2 FNYEAQ. This CDR3 comprises 14 residues. V lost 3 bases to trimming and J lost 5 bases, with 10 bases between them.

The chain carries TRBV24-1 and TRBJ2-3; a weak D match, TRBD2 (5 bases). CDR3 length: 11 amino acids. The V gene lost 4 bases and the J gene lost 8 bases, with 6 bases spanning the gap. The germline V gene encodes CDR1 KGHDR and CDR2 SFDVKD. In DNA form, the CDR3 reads TGTGCCACCAGTGAACGGGGTACGCAGTATTTT. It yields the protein CATSERGTQYF.

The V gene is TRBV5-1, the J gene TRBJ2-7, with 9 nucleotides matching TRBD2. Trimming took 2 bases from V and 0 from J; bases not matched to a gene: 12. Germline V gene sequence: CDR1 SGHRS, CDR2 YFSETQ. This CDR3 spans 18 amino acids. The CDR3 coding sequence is TGCGCCAGCAGCTTTACTACTCCGACTAGCGGACTCTCCTACGAGCAGTACTTC. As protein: CASSFTTPTSGLSYEQYF.